A single sample is the source of the 9 T cell receptor beta chains below, sequenced in a study of CD8+ T cells in alopecia areata. Sequencing used cDNA as its template, made by extracting RNA and reverse transcribing it. The protocol was immunoSEQ multiplex PCR, while the TCRdb copy is restricted to in-frame clones and leaves out a portion. The data contain 150,000 to 200,000 clones, around 60% of them singletons. Source: CD4+ T cells sorted from blood, taken at week 0. Receptor source: a human donor with alopecia areata.

This clone has only a few counts. This chain links TRBV29-1 with TRBJ2-7, with D possibly TRBD1 on 5 matching bases. Germline CDR1 and CDR2: SQVTM and ANQGSEA. V lost 2 bases and J lost 6, with 14 bases in between. This CDR3 region has 13 residues. CDR3 DNA sequence: TGCAGCGTTGAAAAGGGGATGGGTGGCGAGCAGTACTTC. It translates to CSVEKGMGGEQYF.

The chain uses TRBV19 and TRBJ2-7, with TRBD1 identical over 7 bases. There are 14 residues in the CDR3. Germline trimming cut 4 bases from V and 3 bases from J; bases unmatched to any gene: 6. Per the germline V gene, CDR1 is LNHDA and CDR2 is SQIVND (reference sequence). The CDR3 DNA is TGTGCCAGTAGTACCAGGGGGTCGCACTACGAGCAGTACTTC. Protein product: CASSTRGSHYEQYF.

The chain is built from TRBV14 and TRBJ2-3, with D unresolved. V was shortened by 3 bases and J by 5 bases, with 21 bases between the two germline ends. The germline gives CDR1 SGHDN, CDR2 FVKESK. The CDR3 loop spans 17 amino acids. CDR3 DNA: TGTGCCAGCAGCCAGAGAACGGCAACCGTGGGTAGAGATACGCAGTATTTT. Amino acids: CASSQRTATVGRDTQYF.

The chain is built from TRBV29-1 and TRBJ1-1, with D maybe TRBD1 (6 bases). The V end lost 4 bases, the J end lost 3 bases, and 15 bases lay between the germline ends. The germline CDR1 and CDR2 sequences are SQVTM and ANQGSEA. The CDR3 covers 14 residues. DNA for the CDR3: TGCAGCGTTGTAGTGAGGGGGGTGGACACTGAAGCTTTCTTT. Its translation: CSVVVRGVDTEAFF.

This clone was picked up a small number of times. V usage is TRBV10-3 and J usage is TRBJ2-4; possibly TRBD2 for D (6 bases). The CDR3 runs 13 residues. V shed 6 bases and J shed 6 bases, with 12 bases lying between them. Germline assignment: CDR1 ENHRY and CDR2 SYGVKD. CDR3 sequence reads: CAIRGQEGNIQYF. In nucleotides, the CDR3 is TGTGCCATCAGGGGCCAGGAGGGAAACATTCAGTACTTC.

V and J are TRBV29-1 and TRBJ1-5; 7 nucleotides match TRBD1. V was clipped by 3 bases and J by 7 bases; unmatched bases: 9. This CDR3 is built from 14 residues. Germline V lookup: CDR1 SQVTM, CDR2 ANQGSEA. CDR3 amino acids: CSVDARQGDQPQHF. The CDR3 nucleotides read TGCAGCGTTGACGCCAGACAGGGTGACCAGCCCCAGCATTTT. The whole variable domain, remainder taken from reference TRBV29-1 and TRBJ1-5, is SAVISQKPSRDICQRGTSLTIQCQVDSQVTMMFWYRQQPGQSLTLIATANQGSEATYESGFVIDKFPISRPNLTFSTLTVSNMSPEDSSIYLCSVDARQGDQPQHFGDGTRLSIL.

CDR3 sequence (DNA): TGTGCCACCAGCAGAGATGGGACAGCTGGCTACACCTTC. Its translation: CATSRDGTAGYTF. The chain links TRBV15 to TRBJ1-2; the match to TRBD1 covers 7 bases. After removal of 0 bases from V and 7 bases from J, the junction contained 2 bases not matched to a gene. The germline CDR1 and CDR2 sequences are LNHNV and YYDKDF (reference sequence). The CDR3 extends over 13 amino acids.

The chain's CDR3 is CSVLSPGYNYGYTF. The CDR3 DNA reads as TGCAGCGTGTTGAGCCCGGGTTATAACTATGGCTACACCTTC. The chain is built from TRBV29-1 and TRBJ1-2; D is unresolved. CDR1 is SQVTM, CDR2 ANQGSEA, per germline. This CDR3 spans 14 amino acids. The V and J ends lost 6 bases and 1 base respectively, with 15 bases between them.

About this clone: The identical CDR3 is also encoded by other nucleotide sequences in the sample. The gene calls are TRBV7-9 and TRBJ1-2; D unclear. In germline, CDR1 is SEHNR, CDR2 FQNEAQ (reference sequence). This CDR3 is built from 13 residues. Trimming shortened V by 5 bases and J by 4 bases, and 11 bases separated the two germline ends. CDR3: CASSPEVAYGYTF. CDR3 DNA sequence: TGTGCCAGCAGCCCTGAGGTAGCCTATGGCTACACCTTC.